The rows below give T cell receptor beta chains drawn from one sample of a study of blood T cell repertoires in COVID-19. Assay: immunoSEQ multiplex PCR; the TCRdb copy retains only in-frame clones and omits some. This table has some 83,000 clones, 86% appearing once. The sample comprised peripheral blood. Receptor source: a man aged 50-60 years with active COVID-19. Both conserved end residues are part of each CDR3. A D gene is named only where the DNA matches it firmly. Expanded clones get a size class; other rows say once, few or many, or leave the size out.

D gene: .
J gene: TRBJ1-1
V gene: TRBV4-3
clone size: .
CDR3 DNA: TGCGCCAGCAGCCACCCCCGCGGGGAGTGGTCTGAAGCTTTCTTT
CDR3 protein: CASSHPRGEWSEAFF

D gene: TRBD2
J gene: TRBJ2-3
V gene: TRBV7-3
clone size: .
CDR3 DNA: TGTGCCAGCAGCTCAGGGACTAGCGGCACAACGCAGTATTTT
CDR3 protein: CASSSGTSGTTQYF

D gene: .
J gene: TRBJ1-6
V gene: TRBV9
clone size: .
CDR3 DNA: TGTGCCAGCAGCGTAGGGGAGACTCCTAATTCACCCCTCCACTTT
CDR3 protein: CASSVGETPNSPLHF

D gene: TRBD2
J gene: TRBJ2-1
V gene: TRBV4-3
clone size: .
CDR3 DNA: TGCGCCAGCAGCCTAGTCGTAGGACTAGCCTACAATGAGCAGTTCTTC
CDR3 protein: CASSLVVGLAYNEQFF

D gene: TRBD2
J gene: TRBJ2-3
V gene: TRBV15
clone size: .
CDR3 DNA: TGTGCCACCAGCAGAGGGCCCCTAGCGGGGGGGATCACAGATACGCAGTATTTT
CDR3 protein: CATSRGPLAGGITDTQYF

D gene: TRBD1
J gene: TRBJ2-7
V gene: TRBV6-1
clone size: .
CDR3 DNA: TGTGCCAGCAGTGAATTCGGGACAGGGCCCTACGAGCAGTACTTC
CDR3 protein: CASSEFGTGPYEQYF

D gene: .
J gene: TRBJ1-4
V gene: TRBV5-1
clone size: .
CDR3 DNA: TGCGCCAGCGGACAAGACGGGTCAACTAATGAAAAACTGTTTTTT
CDR3 protein: CASGQDGSTNEKLFF

D gene: .
J gene: TRBJ2-1
V gene: TRBV7-3
clone size: .
CDR3 DNA: TGTGCCAGCAGCTTCCCCTCCAGCGGAGGGGCCTCCTACAATGAGCAGTTCTTC
CDR3 protein: CASSFPSSGGASYNEQFF

D gene: TRBD1
J gene: TRBJ2-3
V gene: TRBV6-5
clone size: .
CDR3 DNA: TGTGCCAGCAGCCTTGGGACAGGAATGACAGATACGCAGTATTTT
CDR3 protein: CASSLGTGMTDTQYF

D gene: TRBD1
J gene: TRBJ1-2
V gene: TRBV4-1
clone size: .
CDR3 DNA: TGCGCCAGCAGCCAAGGGACAGGGGGCGAGGGGCTTGGCTACACCTTC
CDR3 protein: CASSQGTGGEGLGYTF

D gene: TRBD1
J gene: TRBJ1-2
V gene: TRBV5-6
clone size: .
CDR3 DNA: TGTGCCAGCAGCTTCTTTGGACAGGACTTTTATGGCTACACCTTC
CDR3 protein: CASSFFGQDFYGYTF

D gene: TRBD1
J gene: TRBJ2-7
V gene: TRBV4-1
clone size: once
CDR3 DNA: TGCGCCAGCAGCCAAAGCTATGATTGGACAGGGGGCTACGAGCAGTACTTC
CDR3 protein: CASSQSYDWTGGYEQYF

D gene: TRBD2
J gene: TRBJ2-1
V gene: TRBV5-1
clone size: .
CDR3 DNA: TGCGCCAGCTTAAGTGGGGCCGCGGGAGGCCCAAAATACAATGAGCAGTTCTTC
CDR3 protein: CASLSGAAGGPKYNEQFF

D gene: TRBD1
J gene: TRBJ2-3
V gene: TRBV6-5
clone size: .
CDR3 DNA: TGTGCCAGCAGTTACCGACAGGGCGGAGATACGCAGTATTTT
CDR3 protein: CASSYRQGGDTQYF

D gene: TRBD1
J gene: TRBJ1-2
V gene: TRBV9
clone size: .
CDR3 DNA: TGTGCCAGCAGCGTCACCGGGACAGGGAACTATGGCTACACCTTC
CDR3 protein: CASSVTGTGNYGYTF

D gene: .
J gene: TRBJ1-1
V gene: TRBV28
clone size: .
CDR3 DNA: TGTGCCAGCAGTAGCGGATTGGTGAACACTGAAGCTTTCTTT
CDR3 protein: CASSSGLVNTEAFF

D gene: TRBD2
J gene: TRBJ2-7
V gene: TRBV28
clone size: .
CDR3 DNA: TGTGCCAGCAGTTTGCTAGCGGGAGAGAAGTACTTC
CDR3 protein: CASSLLAGEKYF

D gene: .
J gene: TRBJ1-2
V gene: TRBV7-2
clone size: .
CDR3 DNA: TGTGCCAGCAGCTCCCCGGGGTCCGGGGGCTACACCTTC
CDR3 protein: CASSSPGSGGYTF

D gene: TRBD1
J gene: TRBJ1-4
V gene: TRBV5-1
clone size: .
CDR3 DNA: TGCGCCAGCAGCCGGATTCCGGGACAGGGGAATCAGGAAAAACTGTTTTTT
CDR3 protein: CASSRIPGQGNQEKLFF

D gene: TRBD1
J gene: TRBJ1-1
V gene: TRBV4-1
clone size: .
CDR3 DNA: TGCGCCAGCAGCCCAAAGACAGGGGACACTGAAGCTTTCTTT
CDR3 protein: CASSPKTGDTEAFF

D gene: .
J gene: TRBJ2-7
V gene: TRBV3-1/TRBV3-2
clone size: .
CDR3 DNA: TGTGCCAGCAGCCCTACAGGGTATCCCTACGAGCAGTACTTC
CDR3 protein: CASSPTGYPYEQYF

D gene: TRBD1
J gene: TRBJ2-5
V gene: TRBV7-2
clone size: .
CDR3 DNA: TGTGCCAGCAGCTCGACAGGGGGCGCAGAGACCCAGTACTTC
CDR3 protein: CASSSTGGAETQYF

D gene: .
J gene: TRBJ2-7
V gene: TRBV5-1
clone size: .
CDR3 DNA: TGCGCCAGCAGCACACTGACGGGATACGAGCAGTACTTC
CDR3 protein: CASSTLTGYEQYF

D gene: .
J gene: TRBJ1-1
V gene: TRBV20-1
clone size: .
CDR3 DNA: TGCAGTGCTAGTTCTGAGGTTGGTGAAGCTTTCTTT
CDR3 protein: CSASSEVGEAFF

D gene: .
J gene: TRBJ2-1
V gene: TRBV6-2/TRBV6-3
clone size: .
CDR3 DNA: TGTGCCAGCAGTTACACGGATACACGGGAAGGTTACAATGAGCAGTTCTTC
CDR3 protein: CASSYTDTREGYNEQFF

D gene: .
J gene: TRBJ2-7
V gene: TRBV29-1
clone size: .
CDR3 DNA: TGCAGCGTTAGGGACACAGACTACGAGCAGTACTTC
CDR3 protein: CSVRDTDYEQYF

D gene: TRBD1
J gene: TRBJ1-3
V gene: TRBV7-9
clone size: .
CDR3 DNA: TGTGCCAGCAGCCACTTAGGGACAGGTACCTCTGGAAACACCATATATTTT
CDR3 protein: CASSHLGTGTSGNTIYF

D gene: TRBD1
J gene: TRBJ1-2
V gene: TRBV7-9
clone size: .
CDR3 DNA: TGTGCCAGCAGCTCACTGGGACAGAACTATGGCTACACCTTC
CDR3 protein: CASSSLGQNYGYTF

D gene: TRBD1
J gene: TRBJ1-6
V gene: TRBV19
clone size: .
CDR3 DNA: TGTGCCAGCCTACGGACAGGGTCGGGGAATTCACCCCTCCACTTT
CDR3 protein: CASLRTGSGNSPLHF

D gene: TRBD2
J gene: TRBJ2-3
V gene: TRBV4-3
clone size: .
CDR3 DNA: TGCGCCAGCAGCCAAGCGTCAGCGGGGGGAAGGTTAGATACGCAGTATTTT
CDR3 protein: CASSQASAGGRLDTQYF

D gene: .
J gene: TRBJ1-5
V gene: TRBV27
clone size: few
CDR3 DNA: TGTGCCAGTGGGGGGACCAGGGAGAATCAGCCCCAGCATTTT
CDR3 protein: CASGGTRENQPQHF

D gene: .
J gene: TRBJ1-5
V gene: TRBV19
clone size: medium-sized
CDR3 DNA: TGTGCCAGTAGTCCGGGGGTTCAGCAGCCCCAGCATTTT
CDR3 protein: CASSPGVQQPQHF